What follows describes a single TCR beta chain. TCRdb re-called the RT-PCR reads through MiXCR, storing one row per CDR3 protein. The table has around 700,000 distinct CDR3 sequences, 14% seen once. Sequencing was carried out using memory CD4+ T cells from blood. This sequence was found in a female donor in good health, serving as a healthy control.

The CDR3 sequence: CASSQDRIRGHTQYF. CDR3 nucleotides: TGTGCCAGCAGCCAGGACCGGATCAGAGGGCATACGCAGTATTTT. The chain is built from TRBV28 and TRBJ2-3; D is possibly TRBD2 (5 bases). Per germline, CDR1 MDHEN and CDR2 SYDVKM. The CDR3 is made up of 15 amino acids. V was trimmed by 6 bases and J by 7 bases, leaving 20 bases between them.